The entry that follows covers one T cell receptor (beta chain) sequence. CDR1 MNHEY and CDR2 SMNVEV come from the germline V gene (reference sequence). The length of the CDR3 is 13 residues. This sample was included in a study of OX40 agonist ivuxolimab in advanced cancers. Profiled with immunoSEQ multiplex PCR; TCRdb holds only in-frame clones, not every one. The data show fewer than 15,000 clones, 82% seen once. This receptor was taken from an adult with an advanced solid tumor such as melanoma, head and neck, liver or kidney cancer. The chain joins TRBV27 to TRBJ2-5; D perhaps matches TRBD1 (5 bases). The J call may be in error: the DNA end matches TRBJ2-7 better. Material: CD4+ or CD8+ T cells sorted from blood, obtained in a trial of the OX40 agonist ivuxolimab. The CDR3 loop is CASSLLSRDEQYF. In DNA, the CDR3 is TGTGCCAGCAGTTTGCTATCCAGGGACGAGCAGTACTTC.